The 5 T cell receptor beta chains in this list originate from one sample, sequenced in a study of regulatory T cells in long-lasting Graves disease. Relying on iRepertoire HTBI primers and Arm-PCR of CDR3 regions, the team built TCR beta libraries. TCRdb redid the calling of the multiplex PCR reads with MiXCR, one entry per CDR3 protein. Among roughly 400,000 distinct CDR3 sequences, roughly 15% were seen once, and the ten largest hold under 30%. Time point in this sample: newly diagnosed GD, antithyroid drugs for less than 3 months. PBMCs provided the RNA from which the TCR library was made. These data were also filed under a second study, of T cells in Graves' hyperthyroidism and ophthalmopathy.

Sequences were derived from peripheral blood mononuclear cells (PBMCs), sampled at new diagnosis, from a patient treated with antithyroid drugs. The receptor source for this set is a woman under 30 with Graves disease.

This chain uses TRBV7-9 with TRBJ1-1, with D uncertain. V was cut by 5 bases and J by 2 bases, with 12 bases left in between. The CDR3 runs 14 residues. Germline V gene data show CDR1 as SEHNR and CDR2 as FQNEAQ (reference sequence). The CDR3 coding sequence is TGTGCCAGCAGCCGGGAAGCCTCAAACACTGAAGCTTTCTTT. Its translation is CASSREASNTEAFF.

This clonotype was detected a few times. In nucleotides, the CDR3 is TGTGCCAGCAGCCCTCAGGCCGTGGGGACTGAAGCTTTCTTT. Its protein is CASSPQAVGTEAFF. V and J are TRBV9 and TRBJ1-1; D is uncertain. In germline, CDR1 is SGDLS, CDR2 YYNGEE. Trimming left V 4 bases short and J 5 bases short, with 15 bases between. There are 14 residues in the CDR3.

The genes are TRBV20-1 and TRBJ2-1, with 10 bases fitting TRBD1. The V gene end was trimmed by 0 bases and the J gene end by 5 bases; junction bases not matched to a gene: 7. CDR1 and CDR2 from the germline V gene are DFQATT and SNEGSKA (reference sequence). CDR3 length equals 16 residues. The CDR3 bases are TGCAGTGCTAGAGATTGGGGGACAGGGGCGGACAATGAGCAGTTCTTC. Translating gives CSARDWGTGADNEQFF.

This clonotype was counted a few times. A much more abundant neighbour one base away suggests this may be a read error. V usage is TRBV28 and J usage is TRBJ2-5; weak D call: TRBD2 (6 bases). This CDR3 contains 18 residues. CDR1 is MDHEN and CDR2 is SYDVKM in the germline V gene. The CDR3 DNA reads TGTGCCAGCAGTTATCCGGGCCCTACAGCGGGCCTCCAAGAGATCCAGTACTTC. The encoded protein is CASSYPGPTAGLQEIQYF.

This clonotype was seen a handful of times. The chain uses TRBV5-1 and TRBJ2-1; 10 bases map to TRBD2. V lost 4 bases, J lost 9 bases, and 10 bases stayed unmatched. Per germline, CDR1 SGHRS and CDR2 YFSETQ. This CDR3 contains 15 residues. CDR3 in amino acids: CASSDSSGSIGEQFF. The CDR3 region has the DNA TGCGCCAGCAGCGATTCTAGCGGGAGCATAGGTGAGCAGTTCTTC.